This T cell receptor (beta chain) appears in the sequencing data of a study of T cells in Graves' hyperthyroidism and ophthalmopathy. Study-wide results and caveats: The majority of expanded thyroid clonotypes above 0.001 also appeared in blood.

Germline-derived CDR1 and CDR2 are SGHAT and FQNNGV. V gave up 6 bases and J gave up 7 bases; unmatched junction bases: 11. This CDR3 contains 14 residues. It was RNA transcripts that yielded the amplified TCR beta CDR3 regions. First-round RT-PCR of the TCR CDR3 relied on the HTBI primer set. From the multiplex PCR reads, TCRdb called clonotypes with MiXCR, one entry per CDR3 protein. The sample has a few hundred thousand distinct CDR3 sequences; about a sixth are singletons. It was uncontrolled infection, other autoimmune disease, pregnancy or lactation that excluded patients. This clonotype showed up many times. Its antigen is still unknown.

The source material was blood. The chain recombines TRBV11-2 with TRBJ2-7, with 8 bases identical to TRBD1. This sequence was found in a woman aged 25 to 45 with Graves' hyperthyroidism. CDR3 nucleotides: TGTGCCAGCAGGGGGGACAGGACCCCTCGAGAGCAGTACTTC. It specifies CASRGDRTPREQYF.